This TCR beta chain was recorded in a study of T cells in Graves' hyperthyroidism and ophthalmopathy. From RNA transcripts, TCR beta CDR3 regions were amplified. The HTBI primer set drove a first-round RT-PCR of the TCR CDR3. MiXCR was run by TCRdb on the multiplex PCR reads, yielding one entry per CDR3 protein. The sample lists approximately 610,000 distinct CDR3 sequences; over 12% were seen once. The CDR3 sequence is 14 residues long. CDR1 is SNHLY, CDR2 FYNNEI, per germline. Trimming stripped 4 bases from V and 5 bases from J, with 14 bases between. There are many counts of this clonotype. Its antigen remains unidentified. Study results and limitations: Stable hyperthyroidism was separated from ophthalmopathy by a model based on 13 V-J features.

What was sequenced was blood. The J gene is TRBJ2-5, the V gene TRBV2, with D possibly being TRBD1 (5 bases). The TCR sequence derives from a middle-aged woman with Graves' ophthalmopathy. The CDR3 coding sequence is TGTGCCAGCAGTGGACCAAATAAGGGGGAGACCCAGTACTTC. It specifies CASSGPNKGETQYF.